These 3 T cell receptor beta chains were all obtained from the same sample, sequenced in a study of technical replicates of blood from a few donors. Assay: immunoSEQ multiplex PCR; the TCRdb copy retains only in-frame clones and omits some. Here the sample spans around 100,000 clones, over 95% being singletons. The sample was T cells isolated from PBMCs. Receptors were obtained from a human donor in good health.

This rearrangement joins TRBV11-3 to TRBJ2-7, with 7 positions matching TRBD1. Germline trimming cut 1 base from V and 4 bases from J; bases unmatched to any gene: 10. Germline lookup yields CDR1 SGHNT and CDR2 YENEEA. The CDR3 is 16 amino acids. CDR3 sequence (DNA): TGTGCCAGCAGCTTAGGCCCTCGGGACAGTTTATACGAGCAGTACTTC. This gives the protein CASSLGPRDSLYEQYF.

The rearrangement uses TRBV30 and TRBJ1-2; D not resolved. V was clipped by 5 bases and J by 4 bases, with 8 bases between them. Germline CDR1 and CDR2: GTSNPN and SVGIG (reference sequence). CDR3 length: 11 amino acids. CDR3 DNA sequence: TGTGCCTGGGGGGAGGGCTATGGCTACACCTTC. Its protein is CAWGEGYGYTF. Variable domain in full (rest from reference TRBV30 and TRBJ1-2): SQTIHQWPATLVQPVGSPLSLECTVEGTSNPNLYWYRQAAGRGLQLLFYSVGIGQISSEVPQNLSASRPQDRQFILSSKKLLLSDSGFYLCAWGEGYGYTFGSGTRLTVV.

CDR3 region: CASSPDRGENTGELFF. As DNA, the CDR3 is TGTGCCAGCAGCCCAGACAGGGGGGAAAACACCGGGGAGCTGTTTTTT. This chain connects TRBV11-1 to TRBJ2-2; 9 bases match TRBD1. CDR1 and CDR2 from the germline V gene are SGHAT and FQDESV (reference sequence). The length of the CDR3 is 16 residues. Trimming removed 5 bases from V and 2 bases from J; junction bases left unmatched: 6. The complete variable domain, with remaining parts taken from reference TRBV11-1 and TRBJ2-2, reads EAEVAQSPRYKITEKSQAVAFWCDPISGHATLYWYRQILGQGPELLVQFQDESVVDDSQLPKDRFSAERLKGVDSTLKIQPAELGDSAMYLCASSPDRGENTGELFFGEGSRLTVL.